This T cell receptor beta chain was identified during a study of cytomegalovirus exposure and HLA in healthy donors. V lost 1 base to trimming and J lost 6 bases; unmatched junction nucleotides: 4. In germline, CDR1 is MGHRA, CDR2 YSYEKL. The length of the CDR3 is 15 residues. 60 Vbeta and 13 Jbeta primers were used in PCR. The data were produced by immunoSEQ multiplex PCR, yet TCRdb's version contains in-frame clones alone and is incomplete. Among under 200,000 clones listed, about 70% were seen once. This chain links TRBV4-1 with TRBJ1-4, with 8 bases identical to TRBD1. Material: PBMCs. The clonotype originates from a young woman in good health and CMV-seronegative. The CDR3 region has the DNA TGCGCCAGCAGCCAAGGGCGGACAGGGTATGAAAAACTGTTTTTT. Translated: CASSQGRTGYEKLFF.